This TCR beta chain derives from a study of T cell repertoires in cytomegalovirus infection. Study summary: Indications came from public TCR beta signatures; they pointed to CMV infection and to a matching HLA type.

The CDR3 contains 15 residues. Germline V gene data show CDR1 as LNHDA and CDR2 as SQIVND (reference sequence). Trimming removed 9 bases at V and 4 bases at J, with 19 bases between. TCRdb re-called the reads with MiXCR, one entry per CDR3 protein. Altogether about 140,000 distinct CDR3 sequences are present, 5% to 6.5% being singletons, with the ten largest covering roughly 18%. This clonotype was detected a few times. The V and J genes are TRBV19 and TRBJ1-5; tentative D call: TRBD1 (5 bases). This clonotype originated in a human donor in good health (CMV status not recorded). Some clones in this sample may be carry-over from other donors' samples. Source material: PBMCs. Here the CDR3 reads CASLGADRRNQPQHF. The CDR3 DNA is TGTGCCAGCCTAGGGGCAGACCGGAGGAATCAGCCCCAGCATTTT. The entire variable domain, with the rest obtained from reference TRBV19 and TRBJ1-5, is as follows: DGGITQSPKYLFRKEGQNVTLSCEQNLNHDAMYWYRQDPGQGLRLIYYSQIVNDFQKGDIAEGYSVSREKKESFPLTVTSAQKNPTAFYLCASLGADRRNQPQHFGDGTRLSIL.